The 18 T cell receptor beta chains below all came from one sample that was sequenced in a study of immune aging and cytomegalovirus after organ transplant. Time point specified: five sample-tagged time points from pre-transplant (day -1) to day 368 post-transplant, pooled. A microwell BD Rhapsody targeted mRNA and AbSeq workflow captured the cells and built the libraries. A single record per CDR3 protein comes from TCRdb applying MiXCR to the single-cell sequencing reads. The sample shows about 21,000 distinct CDR3 sequences, roughly a third of them seen only once. The antigens for these receptors are not known. Material: CMV peptide-activated CD4+ and CD8+ T cells sorted from blood, obtained at five time points, pooled. Subset specified: sorted CD8+CD137+ and CD4+CD154+ T cells after roughly 12 h CMV IE-1 peptide stimulation. These TCRs come from a female donor who had a heart transplant and CMV viremia.

The chain joins TRBV27 to TRBJ2-7; D not resolved. This CDR3 region has 13 residues. The germline V gene encodes CDR1 MNHEY and CDR2 SMNVEV (reference sequence). V lost 5 bases to trimming and J lost 3 bases, with 11 bases between them. The CDR3 coding sequence is TGTGCCAGCAGTCCCCGGGTCGTCTACGAGCAGTACTTC. Protein sequence: CASSPRVVYEQYF.

V usage is TRBV6-5 and J usage is TRBJ2-7; 13 bases map to TRBD2. Looked up from germline, CDR1 is MNHEY and CDR2 is SVGAGI. CDR3 length: 16 residues. With V trimmed by 5 bases and J by 1 base, 5 bases remained unmatched. The CDR3 coding sequence is TGTGCCAGCAGTCGGACTAGCGGGGGATCTTCCTACGAGCAGTACTTC. As protein: CASSRTSGGSSYEQYF.

In its sample, this clonotype was seen many times. This may come from a read error, since a much larger clone is one base off. The chain employs TRBV21-1 and TRBJ2-7; TRBD1, as called in the table, went unchecked against the DNA. TRBV21-1 is a documented pseudogene. The CDR3 is made up of 17 amino acids. CDR3 nucleotide sequence: TGTGCCAGCAGCGATAACTGCACAGGGGGCAAAAGCGACGAGCAGTACTTC. Amino acids: CASSDNCTGGKSDEQYF.

V usage is TRBV11-2 and J usage is TRBJ2-1; possibly TRBD2 for D (5 bases). Trimming took 1 base from V and 2 from J, leaving 6 bases between them. The CDR3 length is 14 residues. CDR1 SGHAT and CDR2 FQNNGV come from the germline V gene. The CDR3 region is CASSLGGPYNEQFF. CDR3 DNA sequence: TGTGCCAGCAGCTTAGGAGGGCCCTACAATGAGCAGTTCTTC. Supplemented by reference TRBV11-2 and TRBJ2-1, the full variable domain reads EAGVAQSPRYKIIEKRQSVAFWCNPISGHATLYWYQQILGQGPKLLIQFQNNGVVDDSQLPKDRFSAERLKGVDSTLKIQPAKLEDSAVYLCASSLGGPYNEQFFGPGTRLTVL.

This clonotype was observed at least ten times. The chain has TRBV19 and TRBJ2-1; 16 nucleotides agree with TRBD2. The CDR3 covers 15 residues. Germline V lookup: CDR1 LNHDA, CDR2 SQIVND (reference sequence). V was clipped by 6 bases and J by 10 bases; unmatched bases: 6. The CDR3 bases are TGTGCCAGTAGCGTGGGACTAGCGGGAGGGCAGGAGCAGTTCTTC. It translates to CASSVGLAGGQEQFF.

The chain carries TRBV9 and TRBJ1-4; a possible D gene is TRBD1 (5 bases). CDR3 length equals 14 residues. Per germline, CDR1 SGDLS and CDR2 YYNGEE. Trimming took off 4 bases at V and 8 bases at J, with 15 bases between the two ends. The CDR3 protein is CASSPLGAQEKLFF. In nucleotides, the CDR3 is TGTGCCAGCAGCCCCCTAGGGGCCCAAGAAAAACTGTTTTTT.

As regards this clonotype: This CDR3 fails to terminate in the conserved phenylalanine or tryptophan, so it likely reflects a read error. The V gene is TRBV10-3, the J gene TRBJ2-1; perhaps D is TRBD1 or TRBD2 (5 bases each). The CDR3 extends over 14 amino acids. V was trimmed by 3 bases and J by 7 bases, leaving 13 bases between them. From germline, CDR1 is ENHRY and CDR2 SYGVKD. CDR3 nucleotide sequence: TGTGCCATCAGTGACGGGACCAGCAGGAATGAGCAGTTCCTC. Translating it yields CAISDGTSRNEQFL.

The chain uses TRBV20-1 and TRBJ2-3, with 7 bases aligning to TRBD2. CDR1 is DFQATT, CDR2 SNEGSKA, per germline (reference sequence). The CDR3 is 13 amino acids. In nucleotides, the CDR3 is TGCAACGCGGAAGCGGGAAGCACAGATACGCAGTATTTT. It is translated as CNAEAGSTDTQYF.

This chain uses TRBV11-2 with TRBJ2-1; tentative D call: TRBD2 (5 bases). The CDR3 has 14 residues. Per germline, CDR1 SGHAT and CDR2 FQNNGV. V was shortened by 0 bases and J by 7 bases, with 10 bases between the two germline ends. The CDR3 protein is CASSLDPSKNEQFF. The CDR3 DNA is TGTGCCAGCAGCTTAGACCCTAGCAAGAATGAGCAGTTCTTC.

For this clonotype: Likely a read error: the CDR3 ends without its conserved phenylalanine or tryptophan. The J gene is TRBJ2-3, the V gene TRBV4-2, with TRBD2 matching over 12 bases. The V gene's germline CDR1 is LGHNA and CDR2 YNFKEQ. This CDR3 region has 17 residues. Trimming cost V 1 base and J 3 bases; bases outside gene matches: 5. Here the CDR3 reads CASSQGLTSGRTDTQYP. The CDR3 coding sequence is TGTGCCAGCAGCCAAGGACTAACTAGCGGGAGGACAGATACGCAGTATCCT.

Concerning this clonotype itself: Its ends do not fully match the called genes, so a read error is possible. J is TRBJ2-1 and V is TRBV4-2; D might be TRBD1 or TRBD2, each matching 5 bases. Germline V CDR1 and CDR2: LGHNA, YNFKEQ. This CDR3 spans 12 amino acids. CDR3 sequence: CVSSQDEGRQFF. The DNA for the CDR3 is TGTGTCAGCAGTCAAGATGAGGGGAGGCAGTTCTTC.

This clonotype has a single count. No conserved phenylalanine or tryptophan ends this CDR3, so it is likely a read error. This chain links TRBV7-9 with TRBJ1-4; 8 bases agree with TRBD1. The CDR3 consists of 14 residues. With 7 bases clipped from V and 5 bases from J, the junction kept 6 bases outside the gene matches. Germline assignment: CDR1 SEHNR and CDR2 FQNEAQ (reference sequence). The CDR3 protein is CASNSGQVNEKLFL. DNA for the CDR3: TGTGCCAGCAACTCGGGACAGGTCAATGAAAAACTGTTTCTT.

This clonotype occurred many times. The V and J genes are TRBV18 and TRBJ2-7; unclear D gene. The CDR3 runs to 14 residues. Trimming took 0 bases from V and 6 from J, leaving 12 bases between them. Looked up from germline, CDR1 is KGHSH and CDR2 is LQKENI. The CDR3 nucleotides read TGTGCCAGCTCACCACCAGTCCGCTCGGGCGAGCAGTACTTC. Its translation: CASSPPVRSGEQYF.

This clonotype was picked up many times. The chain combines TRBV6-1 with TRBJ1-5; a weak D match, TRBD1 (6 bases). The V end lost 5 bases, the J end lost 2 bases, and 10 bases lay between the germline ends. The CDR3 is 14 residues long. From germline, CDR1 is MNHNS and CDR2 SASEGT. CDR3: CASSPQGGNQPQHF. Written as DNA, the CDR3 is TGTGCCAGCAGTCCACAGGGTGGCAATCAGCCCCAGCATTTT.

The rearrangement uses TRBV24-1 and TRBJ2-3; D gene unclear. Trimming removed 2 bases at V and 2 bases at J, with 10 bases between. CDR1 is KGHDR, CDR2 SFDVKD, per germline. This CDR3 comprises 15 residues. The CDR3 sequence is CATSDSAVATDTQYF. The DNA of the CDR3 is TGTGCCACCAGTGATTCAGCCGTGGCCACAGATACGCAGTATTTT.

As regards this clonotype: The junction and the germline gene differ at one end; a read error may be behind it. The chain couples TRBV19 to TRBJ1-5, with D possibly being TRBD1 (5 bases). The germline V gene has CDR1 LNHDA and CDR2 SQIVND (reference sequence). The CDR3 runs 15 residues. The CDR3 nucleotides read TGTGCCAGTTTGGCAGACGGGGCTAGCAATCAGCCCCGGCATTTT. As protein: CASLADGASNQPRHF.

V is TRBV30 and J is TRBJ1-1, with D maybe TRBD1 (6 bases). This CDR3 is 14 amino acids long. V dropped 3 bases and J dropped 1 base, with 12 bases sitting between them. Germline V CDR1 and CDR2: GTSNPN, SVGIG (reference sequence). CDR3 coding DNA: TGTGCCTGGAGGCCAAGGGGGTCGAACACTGAAGCTTTCTTT. Translated: CAWRPRGSNTEAFF.

The rearrangement links TRBV11-2 to TRBJ2-1; D unresolved. This CDR3 has 16 amino acids. CDR1 and CDR2 (germline): SGHAT, FQNNGV. Deletions cut 5 bases from V and 2 bases from J, with 16 bases between. The CDR3 protein is CASSPWGPRPYNEQFF. The CDR3 nucleotides read TGTGCCAGCAGCCCCTGGGGTCCCAGGCCCTACAATGAGCAGTTCTTC. Filled out from reference TRBV11-2 and TRBJ2-1, the complete variable domain reads EAGVAQSPRYKIIEKRQSVAFWCNPISGHATLYWYQQILGQGPKLLIQFQNNGVVDDSQLPKDRFSAERLKGVDSTLKIQPAKLEDSAVYLCASSPWGPRPYNEQFFGPGTRLTVL.